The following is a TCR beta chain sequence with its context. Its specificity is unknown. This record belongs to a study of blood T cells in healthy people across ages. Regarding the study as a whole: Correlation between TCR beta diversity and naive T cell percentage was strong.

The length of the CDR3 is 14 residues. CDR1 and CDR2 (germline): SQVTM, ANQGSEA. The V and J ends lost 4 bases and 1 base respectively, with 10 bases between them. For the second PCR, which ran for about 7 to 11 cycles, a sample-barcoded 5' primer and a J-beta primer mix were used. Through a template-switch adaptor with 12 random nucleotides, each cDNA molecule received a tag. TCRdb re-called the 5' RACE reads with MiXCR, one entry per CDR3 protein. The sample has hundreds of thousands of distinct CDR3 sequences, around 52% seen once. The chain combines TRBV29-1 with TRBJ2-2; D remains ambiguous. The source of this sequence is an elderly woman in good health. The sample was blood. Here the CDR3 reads CSVVGMLNTGELFF. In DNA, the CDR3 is TGCAGCGTTGTGGGCATGTTGAACACCGGGGAGCTGTTTTTT.